The 12 T cell receptor beta chains listed next were all sequenced from one sample in a study of identical twins. TCRdb re-called the 5' RACE reads with MiXCR, one entry per CDR3 protein. The sample lists approximately 890,000 distinct CDR3 sequences; roughly an eighth were seen once. This same sample was also taken into another study, of yellow fever vaccine responses in identical twins.

Sequences were obtained from PBMCs. These receptor sequences come from a young woman in good health.

This chain links TRBV29-1 with TRBJ2-5, with D tentatively TRBD1 or TRBD2 (5 bases each). V was pared by 6 bases and J by 9 bases, with 17 bases between. The length of the CDR3 is 12 residues. CDR1 and CDR2 (germline): SQVTM, ANQGSEA. The CDR3 DNA is TGCAGCGTGAGGGACGGGTTGATGGCCCAGTACTTC. It encodes CSVRDGLMAQYF.

A few counts support this clonotype. The genes are TRBV25-1 and TRBJ2-1; perhaps TRBD1 as D (6 bases). Germline V lookup: CDR1 MGHDK, CDR2 SYGVNS. The V gene lost 4 bases and the J gene lost 8 bases, with 15 bases spanning the gap. There are 14 residues in the CDR3. The CDR3 reads CASSGLGAVDEQFF. Here the CDR3 DNA reads TGTGCCAGCAGTGGTCTGGGGGCGGTTGATGAGCAGTTCTTC.

The table lists this clonotype with a few counts. The CDR3 region has the DNA TGTGCCACCAGCAGTCGGTCCGGGACTTACCTCACCGGGGAGCTGTTTTTT. Protein: CATSSRSGTYLTGELFF. The chain carries TRBV15 and TRBJ2-2; D is perhaps TRBD2 (6 bases). This CDR3 is 17 amino acids long. CDR1 LNHNV and CDR2 YYDKDF come from the germline V gene (reference sequence). V was trimmed by 3 bases and J by 4 bases, leaving 18 bases between them.

This CDR3 reads CARGLGPSYEQYV. CDR3 bases: TGTGCCAGGGGCCTGGGGCCCTCCTACGAGCAGTACGTC. The chain combines TRBV5-4 with TRBJ2-7; tentative D call: TRBD1 (5 bases). Germline CDR1 and CDR2: SGHNT and YYREEE (reference sequence). The CDR3 is 13 residues long. The ends were cut back, 8 bases at V and 0 bases at J, with 12 bases in the middle.

The sample holds one count of this clonotype. CDR3 coding DNA: TGTGCCAGCAGCCAAGCCCGCGGGAGGGCCGACAATGAGCAGTTCTTC. It codes for CASSQARGRADNEQFF. The chain joins TRBV3-1 to TRBJ2-1; 9 bases fit TRBD2. The V gene's germline CDR1 is LGHDT and CDR2 YNNKEL (reference sequence). The CDR3 consists of 16 residues. J was trimmed by 5 bases and V by 1 base; bases with no gene match: 6.

The V and J genes are TRBV13 and TRBJ2-1; 12 nucleotides align to TRBD2. The V gene end was trimmed by 5 bases and the J gene end by 3 bases; junction bases not matched to a gene: 5. Germline CDR1 PRHDT, CDR2 FYEKMQ (reference sequence). The CDR3 sequence is 16 residues long. CDR3 sequence reads: CASSASGRAIYNEQFF. The CDR3 bases are TGTGCCAGCAGCGCTAGCGGGAGGGCCATCTACAATGAGCAGTTCTTC. Based on the CDR3 plus reference TRBV13 and TRBJ2-1, the full variable domain is AAGVIQSPRHLIKEKRETATLKCYPIPRHDTVYWYQQGPGQDPQFLISFYEKMQSDKGSIPDRFSAQQFSDYHSELNMSSLELGDSALYFCASSASGRAIYNEQFFGPGTRLTVL.

This clonotype was observed many times. The genes are TRBV12-3 or TRBV12-4 and TRBJ2-7; 8 nucleotides match TRBD1. The CDR3 is made up of 13 amino acids. The V segment lost 4 bases and the J segment 7 bases; nucleotides outside the gene matches: 6. The CDR3 here is CASSSDRGGEQYV. For the CDR3, the DNA is TGTGCCAGCAGTTCAGACAGGGGTGGGGAGCAGTACGTC.

The V gene is TRBV10-3, the J gene TRBJ2-1; D gene unclear. This CDR3 has 14 residues. CDR1 and CDR2 from the germline V gene are ENHRY and SYGVKD. Deletions cut 7 bases from V and 0 bases from J, with 10 bases between. CDR3 sequence: CAIMEGHSYNEQFF. The CDR3 DNA reads TGTGCCATCATGGAAGGTCACTCCTACAATGAGCAGTTCTTC.

The chain has TRBV7-9 and TRBJ2-2; maybe TRBD1 (6 bases). Trimming removed 10 bases from V and 0 bases from J, with 9 bases in between. This CDR3 has 13 residues. The germline V gene encodes CDR1 SEHNR and CDR2 FQNEAQ (reference sequence). CDR3 residues: CAIQGPNTGELFF. The CDR3 DNA reads as TGTGCCATACAGGGACCGAACACCGGGGAGCTGTTTTTT.

The rearrangement uses TRBV5-5 and TRBJ2-3, with D possibly TRBD2 on 6 matching bases. The CDR3 has 15 amino acids. Trimming took 1 base from V and 0 from J, leaving 9 bases between them. From germline, CDR1 is SGHKS and CDR2 YYEKEE (reference sequence). In DNA form, the CDR3 reads TGTGCCAGCAGCTTGTGGACTACAAGCACAGATACGCAGTATTTT. Translated: CASSLWTTSTDTQYF.

V and J are TRBV29-1 and TRBJ1-2; weak D call: TRBD1 (6 bases). Trimming cost V 6 bases and J 7 bases, with 12 bases left between them. The CDR3 spans 11 residues. Germline CDR1 reads SQVTM; CDR2 reads ANQGSEA. CDR3 loop: CSVRGEAGYTF. The CDR3 DNA is TGCAGCGTCAGGGGTGAAGCTGGCTACACCTTC.

The chain recombines TRBV27 with TRBJ2-1, with D possibly being TRBD1 (6 bases). The germline V and J ends were trimmed by 8 bases and 10 bases, with 21 bases remaining between them. This CDR3 contains 14 residues. The V gene's germline CDR1 is MNHEY and CDR2 SMNVEV (reference sequence). The CDR3 region is CASQKGVAPREQFF. The CDR3, as DNA: TGTGCCAGCCAAAAGGGGGTAGCGCCTCGGGAGCAGTTCTTC.